This paragraph covers one T cell receptor beta chain sequence. Only in-frame clones appear in the TCRdb table, and some are missing; sequencing was by immunoSEQ multiplex PCR. The table records around 43,000 clones, roughly nine tenths of them present only once. This sample was included in a study of blood T cell repertoires in COVID-19. CDR3 length: 16 amino acids. Germline loops: CDR1 SGHRS, CDR2 YFSETQ. V was clipped by 0 bases and J by 7 bases; unmatched bases: 8. The sequence was obtained from a human donor in a cohort sampled during active COVID-19. Specimen: peripheral blood. This rearrangement joins TRBV5-1 to TRBJ2-2, with 8 positions matching TRBD1. DNA of the CDR3: TGCGCCAGCAGCTTGGCGGTGACAGGGGTTGACGGGGAGCTGTTTTTT. Encoded protein: CASSLAVTGVDGELFF.